Presented here are 19 T cell receptor beta chains from one specimen sequenced in a study of T cell changes during pregnancy in multiple sclerosis. Libraries were prepared by immunoSEQ multiplex PCR; TCRdb keeps only in-frame clonotypes and omits some of them. The sample lists roughly 100,000 clones, about 90% occurring once. The source was peripheral blood, collected before pregnancy. Source of these receptors: a female donor with multiple sclerosis, enrolled in a pregnancy study.

The rearrangement uses TRBV10-3 and TRBJ2-2; 8 nucleotides match TRBD1. Trimming cost V 2 bases and J 2 bases; bases outside gene matches: 7. Germline V gene sequence: CDR1 ENHRY, CDR2 SYGVKD. The CDR3 has 17 amino acids. In nucleotides, the CDR3 is TGTGCCATCAGTGAGCCCCCAGGGGGCGGTAACACCGGGGAGCTGTTTTTT. Its translation is CAISEPPGGGNTGELFF.

The chain combines TRBV5-5 with TRBJ2-7, with TRBD1 identical over 9 bases. CDR1 and CDR2 (germline): SGHKS, YYEKEE (reference sequence). The CDR3 consists of 14 residues. V shed 5 bases, J shed 1 base, and the junction held 4 bases outside the gene matches. CDR3 protein: CASRRTGASYEQYF. The CDR3 DNA sequence: TGTGCCAGCAGACGGACAGGGGCTTCCTACGAGCAGTACTTC.

The rearrangement links TRBV7-3 to TRBJ2-1; 9 bases line up with TRBD2. The trim removed 2 bases at V and 5 bases at J, leaving 1 base unmatched. Germline-derived CDR1 and CDR2 are SGHTA and FQGTGA. This CDR3 has 14 amino acids. Written as DNA, the CDR3 is TGTGCCAGCAGCTTAGCGGGGGGGAACAATGAGCAGTTCTTC. Translated: CASSLAGGNNEQFF.

This clone was detected once. This sequence joins TRBV19 and TRBJ1-2; possibly TRBD1 for D (5 bases). This CDR3 is 15 amino acids long. The V end was cut by 3 bases, the J end by 5 bases, with 16 bases between. From germline, CDR1 is LNHDA and CDR2 SQIVND (reference sequence). The CDR3 DNA sequence: TGTGCCAGTAGTATCTTCAAGGGGCTAGGGTATGGCTACACCTTC. It is translated as CASSIFKGLGYGYTF.

The CDR3 is CAWSGSLPYEQYF. DNA of the CDR3: TGTGCCTGGAGCGGGAGTCTGCCCTACGAGCAGTACTTC. V and J are TRBV30 and TRBJ2-7; weak D call: TRBD2 (6 bases). V was shortened by 3 bases and J by 2 bases, with 11 bases between the two germline ends. This CDR3 is built from 13 residues. The germline CDR1 and CDR2 sequences are GTSNPN and SVGIG (reference sequence).

This chain uses TRBV28 with TRBJ2-1; 7 nucleotides match TRBD1. CDR1 is MDHEN and CDR2 is SYDVKM in the germline V gene. V lost 6 bases to trimming and J lost 2 bases; unmatched junction nucleotides: 7. This CDR3 spans 15 amino acids. The DNA for the CDR3 is TGTGCCAGCAGGCGGACAGGCGTGACCTACAATGAGCAGTTCTTC. Amino acid sequence: CASRRTGVTYNEQFF.

The chain links TRBV7-2 to TRBJ1-1; D is undetermined. The germline V gene has CDR1 SGHTA and CDR2 FQGNSA. This CDR3 has 14 amino acids. Trimming left V 1 base short and J 2 bases short, with 8 bases between. CDR3 region: CASSLGPLNTEAFF. The DNA of the CDR3 is TGTGCCAGCAGCTTAGGACCACTAAACACTGAAGCTTTCTTT.

The J gene is TRBJ1-2, the V gene TRBV6-5; 7 nucleotides match TRBD1. Germline CDR1 MNHEY, CDR2 SVGAGI. Trimming cost V 6 bases and J 0 bases; bases outside gene matches: 7. CDR3 length equals 15 residues. The chain's CDR3 is CASSMTDRTNYGYTF. For the CDR3, the DNA is TGTGCCAGCAGCATGACGGACAGGACTAACTATGGCTACACCTTC.

The chain employs TRBV13 and TRBJ1-5; TRBD1 might be the D (5 bases). The CDR3 length is 15 residues. V shed 4 bases and J shed 3 bases, with 13 bases lying between them. The germline V gene has CDR1 PRHDT and CDR2 FYEKMQ (reference sequence). The CDR3 coding sequence is TGTGCCAGCAGCTCTTCGAGGGGACTCAATCAGCCCCAGCATTTT. Its protein is CASSSSRGLNQPQHF.

The J gene is TRBJ1-2, the V gene TRBV11-2; no definite D call. Deletions cut 5 bases from V and 4 bases from J, with 17 bases between. There are 15 residues in the CDR3. CDR1 SGHAT and CDR2 FQNNGV come from the germline V gene. The CDR3 nucleotides are TGTGCCAGCAGCAGTCCGATACAGTCCCCCTATGGCTACACCTTC. It is translated as CASSSPIQSPYGYTF.

The chain combines TRBV19 with TRBJ1-1; 9 bases align to TRBD1. From germline, CDR1 is LNHDA and CDR2 SQIVND (reference sequence). The trim removed 5 bases at V and 1 base at J, leaving 5 bases unmatched. CDR3 length: 15 residues. The DNA of the CDR3 is TGTGCCAGTAGTCTACAGGGGGCGCGGAACACTGAAGCTTTCTTT. Encoded protein: CASSLQGARNTEAFF.

V gene TRBV14 combines with J gene TRBJ1-6, with D possibly being TRBD1 (5 bases). V was shortened by 1 base and J by 3 bases, with 13 bases between the two germline ends. Germline CDR1 and CDR2: SGHDN and FVKESK. The CDR3 covers 17 residues. The CDR3 loop is CASSQVHSDIYNSPLHF. CDR3 DNA sequence: TGTGCCAGCAGCCAAGTTCATTCGGACATCTATAATTCACCCCTCCACTTT.

The CDR3 nucleotides read TGCAGTGCCCTTCGGGAATCAGCCCTCCACTTT. Amino acid sequence: CSALRESALHF. The chain links TRBV20-1 to TRBJ1-6, with D unclear. V lost 6 bases and J lost 14, with 14 bases in between. The length of the CDR3 is 11 residues. Looked up from germline, CDR1 is DFQATT and CDR2 is SNEGSKA (reference sequence).

V and J are TRBV5-6 and TRBJ2-5; 8 bases map to TRBD2. CDR1 is SGHDT and CDR2 is YYEEEE in the germline V gene. Germline trimming cut 0 bases from V and 4 bases from J; bases unmatched to any gene: 2. The CDR3 runs 14 residues. The CDR3 region is CASSLALAGETQYF. The CDR3, as DNA: TGTGCCAGCAGCTTGGCCCTAGCGGGAGAGACCCAGTACTTC.

A few counts support this clone. V and J are TRBV7-2 and TRBJ1-1, with 8 bases fitting TRBD1. CDR1 is SGHTA and CDR2 is FQGNSA in the germline V gene. The V segment lost 4 bases and the J segment 5 bases; nucleotides outside the gene matches: 9. This CDR3 spans 15 amino acids. CDR3 bases: TGTGCCAGCAGCTACAGGACAGGGAGCGTAACTGAAGCTTTCTTT. It specifies CASSYRTGSVTEAFF.

The V call is TRBV4-3, the J call TRBJ2-2; D might be TRBD1 (6 bases). V lost 3 bases to trimming and J lost 3 bases, with 17 bases between them. The CDR3 runs 17 residues. Germline loops: CDR1 LGHNA, CDR2 YSLEER. CDR3 bases: TGCGCCAGCAGCCAGGATCACAGGGTAGAGGACACCGGGGAGCTGTTTTTT. As protein: CASSQDHRVEDTGELFF.

The chain carries TRBV15 and TRBJ2-6; D remains ambiguous. V shed 3 bases and J shed 0 bases, with 9 bases lying between them. The length of the CDR3 is 16 residues. Germline lookup yields CDR1 LNHNV and CDR2 YYDKDF (reference sequence). The CDR3 DNA follows: TGTGCCACCAGCAGGGCAGGAAACTCTGGGGCCAACGTCCTGACTTTC. Amino acids: CATSRAGNSGANVLTF.

The rearrangement links TRBV27 to TRBJ1-5, with TRBD1 matching over 8 bases. V trimming: 5 bases; J trimming: 0 bases; junction bases outside the gene matches: 3. In germline, CDR1 is MNHEY, CDR2 SMNVEV (reference sequence). This CDR3 has 15 residues. CDR3 bases: TGTGCCAGCAGTGCAGACAGGGGTAGCAATCAGCCCCAGCATTTT. Encoded protein: CASSADRGSNQPQHF.

The genes are TRBV7-8 and TRBJ1-4, with 7 bases that match TRBD1. Per germline, CDR1 SGHVS and CDR2 FQNEAQ. The CDR3 sequence is 13 residues long. After removal of 5 bases from V and 6 bases from J, the junction contained 3 bases not matched to a gene. The CDR3 region is CASSDREYEKLFF. The CDR3 DNA reads TGTGCCAGCAGCGACAGGGAATATGAAAAACTGTTTTTT.